A selection of T cell receptor beta chains follows, all from one sample in a study of T cell repertoires in cytomegalovirus infection. Antigen specificity for these receptors is unknown. TCRdb used MiXCR to reprocess the reads, holding one entry per CDR3 protein. Here the sample spans about 830,000 distinct CDR3 sequences, 32% being singletons. The sample consisted of cultured CD8+ T cells from PBMCs, taken from culture after CMV antigen stimulation. The source is a human donor in good health (CMV status not recorded). Some clones in this sample may be carry-over from other donors' samples. CDR3s include the opening cysteine and the closing phenylalanine or tryptophan. D genes are given only for firm matches. Rows may omit the clone size; those that give it use once, few, many or a size class.

NA | NA | TRBJ2-3 | TRBV2 | CASSDVETTSTDTQYF | TGTGCCAGCAGTGATGTTGAGACTACTAGCACAGATACGCAGTATTTT
many | TRBD1 | TRBJ1-4 | TRBV7-6 | CASSSTGAEKLFF | TGTGCCAGCAGCTCGACAGGGGCTGAAAAACTGTTTTTT
few | TRBD1 | TRBJ2-7 | TRBV12-3/TRBV12-4 | CASSRTGVGEQYF | TGTGCCAGCAGCCGAACAGGGGTAGGGGAGCAGTACTTC
NA | NA | TRBJ1-1 | TRBV5-5 | CASSPAWLPEAFF | TGTGCCAGCAGCCCTGCCTGGTTACCTGAAGCTTTCTTT
few | NA | TRBJ1-1 | TRBV27 | CASSSPSGVNTEAFF | TGTGCCAGCAGTTCCCCTTCGGGAGTGAACACTGAAGCTTTCTTT
NA | TRBD1 | TRBJ1-2 | TRBV4-1 | CASSQSPLSDRGEGYGYTF | TGCGCCAGCAGCCAGAGCCCGCTCTCTGACAGGGGGGAGGGCTATGGCTACACCTTC
NA | NA | TRBJ1-1 | TRBV9 | CASSVNAFF | TGTGCCAGCAGCGTAAACGCTTTCTTT
NA | NA | TRBJ2-3 | TRBV2 | CAISTDTQYF | TGTGCCATCAGTACAGATACGCAGTATTTT
few | NA | TRBJ1-2 | TRBV12-3/TRBV12-4 | CASSGSGASGGYTF | TGTGCCAGCAGTGGATCAGGTGCTTCGGGGGGCTACACCTTC
NA | TRBD1 | TRBJ2-5 | TRBV11-3 | CASSGPGQGVETQYF | TGTGCCAGCAGCGGCCCGGGACAGGGGGTGGAGACCCAGTACTTC
few | NA | TRBJ1-5 | TRBV27 | CASSLFFGQPQHF | TGTGCCAGCAGTTTATTTTTTGGACAGCCCCAGCATTTT
NA | TRBD2 | TRBJ2-2 | TRBV6-2/TRBV6-3 | CASSTIPGTRKNTGELLF | TGTGCCAGCAGTACCATCCCAGGGACTAGGAAAAACACCGGGGAGCTGCTTTTT
few | NA | TRBJ1-1 | TRBV7-9 | CASGGPRNTEAFF | TGTGCCAGCGGCGGACCACGGAACACTGAAGCTTTCTTT
NA | TRBD1 | TRBJ1-1 | TRBV7-9 | CASSPPGQGYEAFF | TGTGCCAGCAGCCCCCCGGGACAGGGATATGAAGCTTTCTTT
NA | NA | TRBJ1-2 | TRBV19 | CASRAGGYTF | TGTGCCAGTCGGGCCGGTGGCTACACCTTC
NA | TRBD1 | TRBJ1-1 | TRBV6-1 | CASSDVGGGTEAFF | TGTGCCAGCAGTGACGTAGGGGGCGGCACTGAAGCTTTCTTT
few | TRBD2 | TRBJ2-3 | TRBV27 | CASARGVTDTQYF | TGTGCCAGCGCCCGGGGGGTCACAGATACGCAGTATTTT
NA | NA | TRBJ2-3 | TRBV20-1 | CSASRLIMSSTDTQYF | TGCAGTGCTAGCCGCTTAATTATGTCTAGCACAGATACGCAGTATTTT
few | NA | TRBJ2-2 | TRBV27 | CASSLIASTGELFF | TGTGCCAGCAGTCTGATAGCGAGCACCGGGGAGCTGTTTTTT
NA | NA | TRBJ2-1 | TRBV27 | CASRSERPGSTIYEQFF | TGTGCCAGCAGATCCGAGAGGCCGGGATCGACAATATATGAGCAGTTCTTC
NA | NA | TRBJ1-4 | TRBV28 | CATQSGSRKTTNEKLFF | TGTGCCACCCAATCTGGGAGCAGAAAGACAACTAATGAAAAACTGTTTTTT
many | NA | TRBJ2-3 | TRBV5-5 | CASSFMRRGLDTQYF | TGTGCCAGCAGCTTCATGAGGAGAGGGCTGGATACGCAGTATTTT
NA | NA | TRBJ2-2 | TRBV6-5 | CASSYAGDTGELFF | TGTGCCAGCAGTTACGCAGGGGACACCGGGGAGCTGTTTTTT
NA | TRBD2 | TRBJ2-2 | TRBV4-3 | CASSQDNSGGIPGELFF | TGCGCCAGCAGCCAAGATAATAGCGGGGGGATCCCCGGGGAGCTGTTTTTT
NA | NA | TRBJ2-1 | TRBV6-5 | CASGVGSSYNEQFF | TGTGCCAGCGGCGTGGGAAGCTCCTACAATGAGCAGTTCTTC
few | NA | TRBJ2-7 | TRBV27 | CASSFSEGVNSYEQYF | TGTGCCAGCAGTTTCTCGGAAGGGGTGAACTCCTACGAGCAGTACTTC
NA | NA | TRBJ1-1 | TRBV7-6 | CASSPREGEAFF | TGTGCCAGCAGCCCTCGAGAAGGTGAAGCTTTCTTT
NA | NA | TRBJ1-5 | TRBV4-1 | CASSQVAGVALAQHF | TGCGCCAGCAGCCAAGTGGCAGGGGTAGCCCTGGCCCAGCATTTT
NA | NA | TRBJ2-1 | TRBV7-3 | CASSSRDDPNEQFF | TGTGCCAGCAGCTCCCGGGACGACCCCAATGAGCAGTTCTTC
few | NA | TRBJ1-5 | TRBV19 | CASSINWPGSSNQPQHF | TGTGCCAGTAGTATTAACTGGCCAGGGAGTAGCAATCAGCCCCAGCATTTT
NA | NA | TRBJ1-2 | TRBV20-1 | CSGDGYTF | TGCAGTGGTGACGGCTACACCTTC
NA | NA | TRBJ2-7 | TRBV7-9 | CASSLDGLREQYF | TGTGCCAGCAGCTTAGATGGCTTGAGGGAGCAGTACTTC
once | TRBD1 | TRBJ1-5 | TRBV27 | CASSTIPPGTVGQPQHF | TGTGCCAGCAGTACAATTCCCCCCGGGACAGTAGGCCAGCCCCAGCATTTT
NA | NA | TRBJ2-2 | TRBV23-1 | CASSLRRNTGELFF | TGCGCCAGCAGCCTTCGGAGGAACACCGGGGAGCTGTTTTTT
few | TRBD1 | TRBJ1-5 | TRBV20-1 | CSARVVRTGNFSNQPQHF | TGCAGTGCTAGAGTTGTGAGGACAGGAAACTTTAGCAATCAGCCCCAGCATTTT
NA | NA | TRBJ2-5 | TRBV11-2 | CASSLGPTEYF | TGTGCCAGCAGCTTAGGACCAACGGAGTACTTC
NA | NA | TRBJ2-5 | TRBV7-7 | CASSLYGAETQYF | TGTGCTAGCAGCTTGTACGGGGCAGAGACCCAGTACTTC
many | TRBD1 | TRBJ2-3 | TRBV7-6 | CASSLEDRVSDTQYF | TGTGCCAGCAGCTTAGAAGACAGGGTGTCAGATACGCAGTATTTT
NA | TRBD2 | TRBJ2-3 | TRBV7-2 | CASSHSGGPDTQYF | TGTGCCAGCAGCCATAGCGGGGGGCCAGATACGCAGTATTTT
few | TRBD2 | TRBJ2-1 | TRBV7-2 | CASSQQWRGKAYNEQFF | TGTGCCAGCAGCCAGCAGTGGCGGGGGAAGGCCTACAATGAGCAGTTCTTC
NA | TRBD2 | TRBJ2-1 | TRBV4-3 | CASSSSGGRHNEQFF | TGCGCCAGCAGCTCTAGCGGGGGGAGGCACAATGAGCAGTTCTTC
NA | NA | TRBJ2-5 | TRBV14 | CASSQEGLHWETQYF | TGTGCCAGCAGCCAGGAAGGCCTCCATTGGGAGACCCAGTACTTC
NA | TRBD1 | TRBJ1-2 | TRBV19 | CASKAGGAGYGYTF | TGTGCCAGTAAGGCAGGGGGCGCAGGGTATGGCTACACCTTC